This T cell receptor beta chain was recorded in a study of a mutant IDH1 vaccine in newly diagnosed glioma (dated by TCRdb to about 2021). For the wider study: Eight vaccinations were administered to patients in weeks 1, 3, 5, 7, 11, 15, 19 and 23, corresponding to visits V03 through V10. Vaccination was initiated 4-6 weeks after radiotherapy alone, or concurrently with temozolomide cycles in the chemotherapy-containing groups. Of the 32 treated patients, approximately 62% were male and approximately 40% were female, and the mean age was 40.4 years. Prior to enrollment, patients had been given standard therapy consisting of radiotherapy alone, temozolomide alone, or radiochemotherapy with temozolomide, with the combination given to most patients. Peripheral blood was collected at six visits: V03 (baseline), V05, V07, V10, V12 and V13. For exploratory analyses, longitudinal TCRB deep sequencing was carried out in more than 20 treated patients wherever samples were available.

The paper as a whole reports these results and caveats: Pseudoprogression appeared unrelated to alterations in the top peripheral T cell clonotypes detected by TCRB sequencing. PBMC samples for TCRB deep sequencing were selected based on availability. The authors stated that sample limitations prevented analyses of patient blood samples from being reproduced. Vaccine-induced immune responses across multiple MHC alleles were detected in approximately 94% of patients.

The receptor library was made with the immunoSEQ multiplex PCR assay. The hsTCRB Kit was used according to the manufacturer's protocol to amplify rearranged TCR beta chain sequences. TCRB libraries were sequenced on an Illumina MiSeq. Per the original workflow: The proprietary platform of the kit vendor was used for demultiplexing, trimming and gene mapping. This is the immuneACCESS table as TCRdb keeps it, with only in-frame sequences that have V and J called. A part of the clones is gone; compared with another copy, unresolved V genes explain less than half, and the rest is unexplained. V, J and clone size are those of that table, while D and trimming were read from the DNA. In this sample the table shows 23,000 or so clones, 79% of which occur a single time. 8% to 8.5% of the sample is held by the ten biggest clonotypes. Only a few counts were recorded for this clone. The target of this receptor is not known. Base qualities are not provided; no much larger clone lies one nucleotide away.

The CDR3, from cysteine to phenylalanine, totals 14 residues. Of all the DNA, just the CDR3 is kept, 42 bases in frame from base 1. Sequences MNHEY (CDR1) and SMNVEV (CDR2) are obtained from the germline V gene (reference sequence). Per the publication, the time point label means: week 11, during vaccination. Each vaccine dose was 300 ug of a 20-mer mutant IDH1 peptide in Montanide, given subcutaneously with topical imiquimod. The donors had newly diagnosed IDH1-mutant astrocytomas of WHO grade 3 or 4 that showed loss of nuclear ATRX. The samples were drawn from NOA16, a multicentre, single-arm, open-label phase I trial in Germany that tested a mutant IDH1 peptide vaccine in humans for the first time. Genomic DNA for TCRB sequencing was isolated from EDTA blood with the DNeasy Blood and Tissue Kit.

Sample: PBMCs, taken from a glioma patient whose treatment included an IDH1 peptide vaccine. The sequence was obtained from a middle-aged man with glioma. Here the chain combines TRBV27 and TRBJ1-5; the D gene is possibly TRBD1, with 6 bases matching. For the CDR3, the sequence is CAVTGGAKDQPQHF. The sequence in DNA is TGTGCAGTTACCGGGGGGGCAAAGGATCAGCCCCAGCATTTT.